Below, 20 T cell receptor beta chains from the same sample are listed, as sequenced in a study of blood T cell repertoires in COVID-19. Profiling relied on immunoSEQ multiplex PCR, and the TCRdb table lists in-frame clones only, not all of them. The table lists over 100,000 clones, 80% of them singletons, with roughly 4.7% in the top ten. The sample was peripheral blood. These receptors all come from a human donor in a cohort sampled during active or convalescent COVID-19.

This chain uses TRBV7-9 with TRBJ2-5; no definite D call. The V and J ends lost 2 bases and 1 base respectively, with 2 bases between them. In germline, CDR1 is SEHNR, CDR2 FQNEAQ (reference sequence). The CDR3 totals 12 residues. CDR3 in amino acids: CASSLLQETQYF. The DNA of the CDR3 is TGTGCCAGCAGCTTACTCCAAGAGACCCAGTACTTC.

The chain employs TRBV7-8 and TRBJ2-7, with 8 bases aligning to TRBD1. V lost 1 base to trimming and J lost 5 bases; unmatched junction nucleotides: 13. This CDR3 region has 17 residues. Germline V lookup: CDR1 SGHVS, CDR2 FQNEAQ. CDR3 sequence reads: CASSLVIAGGATHEQYF. The CDR3 DNA reads TGTGCCAGCAGCTTAGTTATAGCAGGGGGCGCGACCCACGAGCAGTACTTC.

This clone was observed a handful of times. V is TRBV19 and J is TRBJ1-2, with D possibly TRBD1 on 6 matching bases. The V and J ends lost 3 bases and 4 bases respectively, with 12 bases between them. The germline CDR1 and CDR2 sequences are LNHDA and SQIVND (reference sequence). The CDR3 totals 14 residues. CDR3 bases: TGTGCCAGTAGTATCACAGGGCCGCTCTATGGCTACACCTTC. It encodes CASSITGPLYGYTF.

V gene TRBV7-2 combines with J gene TRBJ2-6, with unresolved D. The germline V gene has CDR1 SGHTA and CDR2 FQGNSA. The CDR3 loop spans 15 amino acids. V was shortened by 3 bases and J by 1 base, with 7 bases between the two germline ends. The CDR3 nucleotides are TGTGCCAGCAGCTTGAGAACGTCTGGGGCCAACGTCCTGACTTTC. Translating it yields CASSLRTSGANVLTF.

The rearrangement links TRBV19 to TRBJ2-4, with D tentatively TRBD1 (6 bases). The CDR3 extends over 15 amino acids. Germline CDR1 LNHDA, CDR2 SQIVND (reference sequence). V was cut by 6 bases and J by 6 bases, with 18 bases left in between. CDR3 DNA: TGTGCCAGTAGAGGTGGGGGCGGAACGGGAAACATTCAGTACTTC. Protein sequence: CASRGGGGTGNIQYF. Looking up the rest from reference TRBV19 and TRBJ2-4 gives the full variable domain: DGGITQSPKYLFRKEGQNVTLSCEQNLNHDAMYWYRQDPGQGLRLIYYSQIVNDFQKGDIAEGYSVSREKKESFPLTVTSAQKNPTAFYLCASRGGGGTGNIQYFGAGTRLSVL.

The table lists this clone with a count of one. CDR3 sequence reads: CASSQDNGGGILSETQYF. The DNA of the CDR3 is TGCGCCAGCAGCCAAGATAACGGGGGGGGCATTCTATCGGAGACCCAGTACTTC. This chain links TRBV4-3 with TRBJ2-5; 8 bases line up with TRBD2. The CDR3 is 18 amino acids. J lost 5 bases, V lost 0 bases, and 14 bases had no gene match. CDR1 and CDR2 from the germline V gene are LGHNA and YSLEER.

V is TRBV23-1 and J is TRBJ1-6; 8 bases are a match to TRBD1. TRBV23-1 counts as an open reading frame of uncertain function. Trimming at V came to 2 bases and at J to 8 bases, leaving 2 bases not matched to a gene. This CDR3 is built from 14 residues. The CDR3 sequence is CASSQKDRDSPLHF. CDR3 nucleotides: TGCGCCAGCAGTCAAAAGGACAGGGATTCACCCCTCCACTTT.

J is TRBJ2-1 and V is TRBV3-1 (or the pseudogene TRBV3-2), with TRBD1 matching 7 bases. Germline assignment: CDR1 LGHDT and CDR2 YNNKEL (reference sequence). V lost 4 bases to trimming and J lost 6 bases; unmatched junction nucleotides: 6. CDR3 length: 14 amino acids. CDR3 DNA: TGTGCCAGCAGCCCAGATAACAGGGGCAATGAGCAGTTCTTC. Translating it yields CASSPDNRGNEQFF.

The chain couples TRBV4-3 to TRBJ2-3, with TRBD2 matching 7 bases. This CDR3 has 15 amino acids. V was clipped by 2 bases and J by 2 bases; unmatched bases: 4. CDR1 is LGHNA and CDR2 is YSLEER in the germline V gene. CDR3 sequence (DNA): TGCGCCAGCAGCCAACTAGCGGAGATCACAGATACGCAGTATTTT. It codes for CASSQLAEITDTQYF.

In this sample, this clone turned up once. The V call is TRBV7-9, the J call TRBJ2-1; TRBD1 is a possible D gene (5 bases). CDR3 size: 16 residues. Germline loops: CDR1 SEHNR, CDR2 FQNEAQ (reference sequence). Between the trimmed V and J ends, which lost 1 base and 2 bases, there was a span of 12 bases. The CDR3 region is CASSLETGVPYNEQFF. The CDR3 DNA reads as TGTGCCAGCAGCTTAGAAACAGGTGTCCCCTACAATGAGCAGTTCTTC.

The chain is built from TRBV12-3 or TRBV12-4 and TRBJ2-7; D gene unclear. V lost 6 bases and J lost 0, with 9 bases in between. The length of the CDR3 is 13 residues. The CDR3 sequence is CASSHLSSYEQYF. The CDR3 nucleotides are TGTGCCAGCAGCCATCTAAGCTCCTACGAGCAGTACTTC.

V is TRBV5-5 and J is TRBJ2-7, with 7 nucleotides matching TRBD1. CDR3 size: 14 residues. Germline-derived CDR1 and CDR2 are SGHKS and YYEKEE (reference sequence). With V trimmed by 4 bases and J by 3 bases, 7 bases remained unmatched. The CDR3 sequence is CASSLVGQSYEQYF. Written as DNA, the CDR3 is TGTGCCAGCAGCCTCGTGGGACAGAGCTACGAGCAGTACTTC.

The V gene is TRBV5-1, the J gene TRBJ1-2; unclear D gene. The length of the CDR3 is 14 residues. Trimming shortened V by 6 bases and J by 5 bases, and 17 bases separated the two germline ends. Germline V lookup: CDR1 SGHRS, CDR2 YFSETQ. CDR3 coding DNA: TGCGCCAGCACAACTGGTCCCGGAGCGTATGGCTACACCTTC. The encoded protein is CASTTGPGAYGYTF. Looking up the rest from reference TRBV5-1 and TRBJ1-2 gives the full variable domain: KAGVTQTPRYLIKTRGQQVTLSCSPISGHRSVSWYQQTPGQGLQFLFEYFSETQRNKGNFPGRFSGRQFSNSRSEMNVSTLELGDSALYLCASTTGPGAYGYTFGSGTRLTVV.

This chain joins TRBV18 and TRBJ2-1; 10 bases are shared with TRBD2. The germline V gene encodes CDR1 KGHSH and CDR2 LQKENI. This CDR3 comprises 16 residues. With 2 bases clipped from V and 4 bases from J, the junction kept 5 bases outside the gene matches. CDR3 DNA: TGTGCCAGCTCACCAGGAATAGCGGGAGGATACAATGAGCAGTTCTTC. It codes for CASSPGIAGGYNEQFF.

CDR3 amino acids: CASSLVPDRDYGYTF. The DNA for the CDR3 is TGTGCCAGCAGCTTAGTTCCCGACAGGGACTATGGCTACACCTTC. This rearrangement joins TRBV7-2 to TRBJ1-2; 7 bases agree with TRBD1. V trimming: 1 base; J trimming: 3 bases; junction bases outside the gene matches: 5. This CDR3 contains 15 residues. Germline V gene data show CDR1 as SGHTA and CDR2 as FQGNSA.

This chain connects TRBV5-6 to TRBJ2-7; tentative D call: TRBD2 (6 bases). V lost 4 bases, J lost 3 bases, and 14 bases lay in between. This CDR3 comprises 14 residues. The germline gives CDR1 SGHDT, CDR2 YYEEEE. The CDR3: CASSPNGGFYEQYF. CDR3 DNA: TGTGCCAGCAGCCCCAATGGGGGGTTCTACGAGCAGTACTTC.

The gene calls are TRBV20-1 and TRBJ2-3; no firm D call. V was clipped by 6 bases and J by 6 bases, with 10 bases between them. Germline V lookup: CDR1 DFQATT, CDR2 SNEGSKA (reference sequence). CDR3 length equals 11 residues. CDR3 region: CSASTADTQYF. In nucleotides, the CDR3 is TGCAGTGCAAGTACCGCGGATACGCAGTATTTT.

This rearrangement joins TRBV19 to TRBJ1-5; D is uncertain. The germline V gene has CDR1 LNHDA and CDR2 SQIVND (reference sequence). This CDR3 has 16 residues. V lost 6 bases to trimming and J lost 0 bases, with 15 bases between them. In DNA, the CDR3 is TGTGCCAGTAGGCTACGCGGAACTTATAGCAATCAGCCCCAGCATTTT. Translating it yields CASRLRGTYSNQPQHF.

This chain connects TRBV5-1 to TRBJ2-1, with 8 positions matching TRBD2. CDR3 length: 15 residues. CDR1 SGHRS and CDR2 YFSETQ come from the germline V gene. The junction had 4 bases not matched to a gene; V was cut back by 1 base and J by 4 bases. CDR3 sequence reads: CASSLLGLAYNEQFF. CDR3 coding DNA: TGCGCCAGCAGCTTGCTTGGACTAGCTTACAATGAGCAGTTCTTC. Drawing the rest from reference TRBV5-1 and TRBJ2-1, the complete variable domain is KAGVTQTPRYLIKTRGQQVTLSCSPISGHRSVSWYQQTPGQGLQFLFEYFSETQRNKGNFPGRFSGRQFSNSRSEMNVSTLELGDSALYLCASSLLGLAYNEQFFGPGTRLTVL.

This chain joins TRBV6-5 and TRBJ2-1, with D possibly matching TRBD1 (7 bases). V dropped 8 bases and J dropped 2 bases, with 16 bases sitting between them. The length of the CDR3 is 15 residues. The germline CDR1 and CDR2 sequences are MNHEY and SVGAGI. The CDR3 DNA reads as TGTGCCAGCCAGGAGGGGGCGATTACCTACAATGAGCAGTTCTTC. It codes for CASQEGAITYNEQFF.